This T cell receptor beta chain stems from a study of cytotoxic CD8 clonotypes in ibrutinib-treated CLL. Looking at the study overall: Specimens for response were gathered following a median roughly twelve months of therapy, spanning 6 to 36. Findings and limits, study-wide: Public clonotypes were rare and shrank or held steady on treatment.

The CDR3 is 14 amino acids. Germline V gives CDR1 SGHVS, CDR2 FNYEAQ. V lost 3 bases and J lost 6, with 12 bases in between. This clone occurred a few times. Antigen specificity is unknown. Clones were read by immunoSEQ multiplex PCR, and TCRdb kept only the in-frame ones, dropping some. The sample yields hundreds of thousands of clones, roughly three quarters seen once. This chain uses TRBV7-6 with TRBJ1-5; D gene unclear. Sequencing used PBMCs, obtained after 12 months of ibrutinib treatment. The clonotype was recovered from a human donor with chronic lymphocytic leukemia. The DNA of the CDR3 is TGTGCCAGCAGCTTGCAGGTCGAGGGTCAGCCCCAGCATTTT. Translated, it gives CASSLQVEGQPQHF.